The 29 T cell receptor beta chains presented below share a single source sample, sequenced in a study of blood T cell repertoires in COVID-19. Data came from immunoSEQ multiplex PCR; TCRdb stores just in-frame clones and leaves some out. This table holds some 150,000 clones, around four fifths found once. The sample comprised peripheral blood. The receptors were gathered from a human donor in a cohort sampled during active COVID-19.

The chain recombines TRBV14 with TRBJ1-3; D not certain. Germline-derived CDR1 and CDR2 are SGHDN and FVKESK. Trimming took 0 bases from V and 4 from J, leaving 4 bases between them. There are 13 residues in the CDR3. The CDR3 is CASSQDMGNTIYF. CDR3 DNA: TGTGCCAGCAGCCAAGATATGGGAAACACCATATATTTT.

The chain joins TRBV5-1 to TRBJ1-1; the D is unclear. The CDR3 contains 13 residues. Per the germline V gene, CDR1 is SGHRS and CDR2 is YFSETQ. V was shortened by 2 bases and J by 4 bases, with 9 bases between the two germline ends. The CDR3 sequence is CASSFSAGTEAFF. For the CDR3, the DNA is TGCGCCAGCAGCTTTTCGGCGGGCACTGAAGCTTTCTTT.

In regard to this clone: The junction departs from germline at one end; a sequencing error may be responsible. The gene calls are TRBV7-9 and TRBJ2-2; 7 bases are a match to TRBD1. Germline values: CDR1 SEHNR, CDR2 FQNEAQ (reference sequence). The CDR3 is 14 amino acids. CDR3 in DNA: TGCGGCACCACCGGACAGGAGAACACCGGGGAGCTGTTTTTT. This gives the protein CGTTGQENTGELFF.

This chain connects TRBV6-5 to TRBJ1-2; 8 nucleotides match TRBD1. The CDR3 runs to 12 residues. The junction had 1 base not matched to a gene; V was cut back by 7 bases and J by 3 bases. Germline-derived CDR1 and CDR2 are MNHEY and SVGAGI. The CDR3 nucleotides read TGTGCCAGCAAGGGACAGGACTATGGCTACACCTTC. This codes for CASKGQDYGYTF.

The chain links TRBV29-1 to TRBJ2-5; D not resolved. The CDR3 contains 14 residues. Germline V gene data show CDR1 as SQVTM and CDR2 as ANQGSEA. V shed 1 base and J shed 7 bases, with 16 bases lying between them. CDR3 residues: CSVEGTSLLGTQYF. CDR3 bases: TGCAGCGTTGAAGGCACATCCCTCCTTGGGACCCAGTACTTC.

The chain joins TRBV18 to TRBJ1-1, with unresolved D. The CDR3 is made up of 13 amino acids. CDR1 KGHSH and CDR2 LQKENI come from the germline V gene. V was pared by 1 base and J by 1 base, with 4 bases between. The CDR3 DNA reads TGTGCCAGCTCACCACGAGAGAACACTGAAGCTTTCTTT. Amino acid sequence: CASSPRENTEAFF.

This chain connects TRBV10-3 to TRBJ1-1; 8 positions agree with TRBD1. Germline V CDR1 and CDR2: ENHRY, SYGVKD. There are 15 residues in the CDR3. V trimming: 3 bases; J trimming: 4 bases; junction bases outside the gene matches: 7. The CDR3 loop reads CAISDPGGKGTEAFF. DNA for the CDR3: TGTGCCATCAGTGACCCAGGGGGCAAGGGCACTGAAGCTTTCTTT.

The rearrangement uses TRBV5-5 and TRBJ1-4, with 12 bases lining up with TRBD1. The ends lost 4 bases at V and 11 bases at J; junction bases unmatched: 6. This CDR3 is 14 amino acids long. CDR1 SGHKS and CDR2 YYEKEE come from the germline V gene (reference sequence). CDR3 region: CASSHGGTGGKLFF. The DNA for the CDR3 is TGTGCCAGCAGCCACGGCGGGACAGGGGGCAAACTGTTTTTT.

This chain joins TRBV27 and TRBJ1-1; no firm D call. This CDR3 region has 13 residues. The V gene lost 7 bases and the J gene lost 11 bases, with 20 bases spanning the gap. Per the germline V gene, CDR1 is MNHEY and CDR2 is SMNVEV (reference sequence). CDR3 sequence: CASTPDKGFRAFF. CDR3 nucleotides: TGTGCCAGCACCCCTGACAAAGGCTTCAGGGCTTTCTTT.

V is TRBV3-1 (or the pseudogene TRBV3-2) and J is TRBJ1-6; 10 bases match TRBD1. From germline, CDR1 is LGHDT and CDR2 YNNKEL (reference sequence). The CDR3 extends over 19 amino acids. The junction had 18 bases not matched to a gene; V was cut back by 4 bases and J by 9 bases. The CDR3 here is CASSLRPPGRGQGTSPLHF. The CDR3 region has the DNA TGTGCCAGCAGCCTCCGGCCTCCTGGCAGGGGACAGGGGACTTCACCCCTCCACTTT.

The V call is TRBV6-5, the J call TRBJ2-2; a possible D gene is TRBD1 (5 bases). V was pared by 11 bases and J by 11 bases, with 21 bases between. This CDR3 region has 13 residues. Per the germline V gene, CDR1 is MNHEY and CDR2 is SVGAGI. The CDR3 DNA reads as TGTGCCGTTCACTCTGGACACAATAATGAGCTGTTTTTT. This sequence encodes CAVHSGHNNELFF.

V gene TRBV9 combines with J gene TRBJ2-2; no clear D. Looked up from germline, CDR1 is SGDLS and CDR2 is YYNGEE. Trimming shortened V by 0 bases and J by 4 bases, and 7 bases separated the two germline ends. There are 14 residues in the CDR3. CDR3 bases: TGTGCCAGCAGCGTAGGAGCCCCCACCGGGGAGCTGTTTTTT. Translated: CASSVGAPTGELFF.

V is TRBV19 and J is TRBJ1-5; 9 bases map to TRBD1. From germline, CDR1 is LNHDA and CDR2 SQIVND (reference sequence). Trimming took 6 bases from V and 9 from J; bases not matched to a gene: 15. The CDR3 sequence is 16 residues long. This chain's CDR3 is CASRKSGQGDARPQHF. CDR3 DNA: TGTGCCAGTAGAAAATCGGGACAGGGTGACGCTCGGCCCCAGCATTTT.

The chain joins TRBV5-1 to TRBJ2-2; 11 positions agree with TRBD1. The CDR3 is 17 residues long. The J segment lost 4 bases and the V segment lost 4 bases, leaving 9 bases of the junction unmatched. Germline lookup yields CDR1 SGHRS and CDR2 YFSETQ. CDR3: CASSPRDRGYRTGELFF. The CDR3 nucleotides read TGCGCCAGCAGCCCCCGGGACAGGGGGTATCGCACCGGGGAGCTGTTTTTT.

The chain links TRBV11-2 to TRBJ1-3; possible D gene TRBD1, 5 bases. V was pared by 5 bases and J by 0 bases, with 11 bases between. CDR1 is SGHAT, CDR2 FQNNGV, per germline. There are 15 residues in the CDR3. The CDR3 loop is CASSPTGGSGNTIYF. DNA of the CDR3: TGTGCCAGCAGCCCCACCGGGGGCTCTGGAAACACCATATATTTT.

The chain joins TRBV5-4 to TRBJ2-3, with 10 bases matching TRBD2. CDR3 size: 16 residues. Germline lookup yields CDR1 SGHNT and CDR2 YYREEE (reference sequence). With V trimmed by 4 bases and J by 6 bases, 11 bases remained unmatched. The CDR3 region is CASSRASGGARDTQYF. The CDR3 coding sequence is TGTGCCAGCAGCCGAGCAAGCGGGGGGGCCCGGGATACGCAGTATTTT.

The chain carries TRBV5-4 and TRBJ2-1; TRBD2 aligns across 13 bases. From germline, CDR1 is SGHNT and CDR2 YYREEE (reference sequence). The CDR3 has 15 residues. Trimming removed 6 bases from V and 9 bases from J; junction bases left unmatched: 9. The CDR3 reads CASNPTSGGSGEQFF. The CDR3 region has the DNA TGTGCCAGCAATCCGACTAGCGGGGGGAGCGGTGAGCAGTTCTTC.

In DNA, the CDR3 is TGTGCCAGTAGAGGAAGGGGACAGGGAAATCAGCCCCAGCATTTT. Its protein product is CASRGRGQGNQPQHF. The rearrangement uses TRBV19 and TRBJ1-5; 9 bases map to TRBD1. Germline loops: CDR1 LNHDA, CDR2 SQIVND (reference sequence). Trimming cost V 6 bases and J 4 bases; bases outside gene matches: 7. The CDR3 covers 15 residues.

Concerning this clone itself: The sample has other DNA sequences that encode this CDR3 too. The chain carries TRBV18 and TRBJ2-7, with D unresolved. CDR1 is KGHSH, CDR2 LQKENI, per germline. The CDR3 sequence is 12 residues long. V gave up 3 bases and J gave up 0 bases, with 3 bases separating them. The CDR3 DNA is TGTGCCAGCTCACCCAGCTCCTACGAGCAGTACTTC. The encoded protein is CASSPSSYEQYF.

The genes are TRBV15 and TRBJ1-1; the D gene is possibly TRBD1 (5 bases). The CDR3 is 13 amino acids. The germline gives CDR1 LNHNV, CDR2 YYDKDF (reference sequence). V gave up 5 bases and J gave up 0 bases, with 7 bases separating them. In DNA, the CDR3 is TGTGCCACCAGCTTGACAGTGAACACTGAAGCTTTCTTT. Residues: CATSLTVNTEAFF.

This chain joins TRBV29-1 and TRBJ1-3; possibly TRBD1 for D (5 bases). Trimming removed 2 bases from V and 4 bases from J, with 24 bases in between. The CDR3 is made up of 18 amino acids. Looked up from germline, CDR1 is SQVTM and CDR2 is ANQGSEA. The DNA of the CDR3 is TGCAGCGTTGAAACGGAGGGACCAGAAATACAGGCGGGAAACACCATATATTTT. Its protein is CSVETEGPEIQAGNTIYF.

This sequence joins TRBV2 and TRBJ1-4, with D unresolved. The CDR3 spans 15 residues. CDR1 and CDR2 (germline): SNHLY, FYNNEI. V lost 6 bases to trimming and J lost 5 bases, with 16 bases between them. The CDR3 region has the DNA TGTGCCAGCAGCGGCGAGGCAGCGAAAAATGAAAAACTGTTTTTT. Amino acids: CASSGEAAKNEKLFF.

CDR3 region: CASSPGGWTTNEKLFF. The DNA of the CDR3 is TGTGCCAGCAGCCCAGGGGGCTGGACAACTAATGAAAAACTGTTTTTT. The chain has TRBV11-3 and TRBJ1-4; 8 bases match TRBD1. CDR1 and CDR2 (germline): SGHNT, YENEEA. The CDR3 consists of 16 residues. V lost 5 bases and J lost 0; bases outside the gene matches: 5. Based on the CDR3 plus reference TRBV11-3 and TRBJ1-4, the full variable domain is EAGVVQSPRYKIIEKKQPVAFWCNPISGHNTLYWYLQNLGQGPELLIRYENEEAVDDSQLPKDRFSAERLKGVDSTLKIQPAELGDSAVYLCASSPGGWTTNEKLFFGSGTQLSVL.

The count of this clone is one. CDR3 region: CASSTGQGNGYGYTF. Written as DNA, the CDR3 is TGTGCCAGCAGCACAGGACAGGGGAATGGCTATGGCTACACCTTC. The chain is built from TRBV5-5 and TRBJ1-2; 9 positions agree with TRBD1. Germline-derived CDR1 and CDR2 are SGHKS and YYEKEE (reference sequence). Losses at the gene ends were 4 bases for V and 4 bases for J; bases not matched to a gene: 8. The CDR3 has 15 residues.

The chain uses TRBV28 and TRBJ1-2; D ambiguous. V was cut by 3 bases and J by 2 bases, with 7 bases left in between. Per the germline V gene, CDR1 is MDHEN and CDR2 is SYDVKM. The CDR3 is made up of 13 amino acids. CDR3 region: CASSLRQNYGYTF. CDR3 coding DNA: TGTGCCAGCAGTTTGAGGCAGAACTATGGCTACACCTTC.

The chain combines TRBV29-1 with TRBJ1-2; D is perhaps TRBD1 (5 bases). The CDR3 length is 11 residues. Looked up from germline, CDR1 is SQVTM and CDR2 is ANQGSEA. Trimming removed 3 bases from V and 5 bases from J, with 7 bases in between. CDR3 region: CSVESGYGYTF. The CDR3, as DNA: TGCAGCGTTGAGTCAGGGTATGGCTACACCTTC.

This chain uses TRBV11-3 with TRBJ1-6; D is undetermined. Germline assignment: CDR1 SGHNT and CDR2 YENEEA. Trimming pared 2 bases from V and 4 bases from J, leaving 9 bases between. CDR3 length: 15 amino acids. Written as DNA, the CDR3 is TGTGCCAGCAGCTTATCGCAGACATATAATTCACCCCTCCACTTT. It translates to CASSLSQTYNSPLHF.

V gene TRBV30 combines with J gene TRBJ1-6, with D perhaps TRBD1 (6 bases). The germline V and J ends were trimmed by 1 base and 8 bases, with 9 bases remaining between them. Germline V gene data show CDR1 as GTSNPN and CDR2 as SVGIG (reference sequence). This CDR3 is 13 amino acids long. The CDR3 here is CAWSGGGDSPLHF. In DNA form, the CDR3 reads TGTGCCTGGAGTGGGGGGGGCGATTCACCCCTCCACTTT.

This clone was seen only a few times. V is TRBV11-2 and J is TRBJ1-5; D perhaps matches TRBD1 (5 bases). V gave up 5 bases and J gave up 1 base, with 15 bases separating them. The length of the CDR3 is 16 residues. Per germline, CDR1 SGHAT and CDR2 FQNNGV. CDR3 loop: CASSPGGGRSNQPQHF. The CDR3 DNA is TGTGCCAGCAGCCCGGGTGGGGGGAGAAGCAATCAGCCCCAGCATTTT.